This is a list of T cell receptor beta chains from one sample in a study of shared T cell receptors in the human thymus. Clones were read by immunoSEQ multiplex PCR, and TCRdb kept only the in-frame ones, dropping some. The table includes some 720,000 clones, roughly 88% detected once. This sample also appeared in a second study, on human thymus T cells.

The specimen was thymocytes. The receptor source for this set is a boy under two years old with a congenital heart defect. The CDR3 runs from the conserved cysteine through the conserved F or W. The D gene is left open where the match is weak. Clone size is stated in some rows and not others, as once, few, many or a class when expanded.

V	size	D	J	DNA	CDR3
TRBV27	.	.	TRBJ1-2	TGTGCCAGCAGTTTATCGAACAGTAGACCAGGCTACACCTTC	CASSLSNSRPGYTF
TRBV19	.	TRBD1	TRBJ2-2	TGTGCCAGTAGTATGGGACAGGCGGAGCTGTTTTTT	CASSMGQAELFF
TRBV2	.	TRBD2	TRBJ2-5	TGTGCCAGCAGTGAGAGACTAGCGGGACCCCCTCCGTACCAAGAGACCCAGTACTTC	CASSERLAGPPPYQETQYF
TRBV5-6	.	TRBD2	TRBJ2-5	TGTGCCAGCAGCGCGGGAGGACGGTACGAGACCCAGTACTTC	CASSAGGRYETQYF
TRBV9	.	TRBD1	TRBJ1-2	TGTGCCAGCAGCGAAACCGGGACAGGGGGCCCGTCCTTATATGGCTACACCTTC	CASSETGTGGPSLYGYTF
TRBV7-9	.	TRBD2	TRBJ2-2	TGTGCCAGCAGCTTAGCGGGCGGGAGGGAGAACACCGGGGAGCTGTTTTTT	CASSLAGGRENTGELFF
TRBV5-5	.	.	TRBJ1-4	TGTGCCAGCAGCTATCAGGGGTTTAATGAAAAACTGTTTTTT	CASSYQGFNEKLFF
TRBV7-2	.	TRBD2	TRBJ2-3	TGTGCCAGCAGCCCCCGGACTAGCGGACCCACAGATACGCAGTATTTT	CASSPRTSGPTDTQYF
TRBV10-2	once	TRBD1	TRBJ1-3	TGCGCCAGCAGGACAGGGGGCTCTGGAAACACCATATATTTT	CASRTGGSGNTIYF
TRBV18	once	.	TRBJ2-2	TGTGCCAGCTCACCATCCAGGACACACACCGGGGAGCTGTTTTTT	CASSPSRTHTGELFF
TRBV5-1	.	TRBD1	TRBJ2-3	TGCGCCAGCAGCTTAAGACAGGGCGGAACAGATACGCAGTATTTT	CASSLRQGGTDTQYF
TRBV9	.	TRBD2	TRBJ2-1	TGTGCCAGCAGCGTAGCGCCGGGGGGGACTGGGGACAATGAGCAGTTCTTC	CASSVAPGGTGDNEQFF
TRBV5-4	.	TRBD2	TRBJ2-3	TGTGCCAGCAACCATTTGTCACTAGCGGGTCCCCGGGACCGAGATACGCAGTATTTT	CASNHLSLAGPRDRDTQYF
TRBV28	.	TRBD2	TRBJ2-7	TGTGCCAGCAGTCTAAAGGGGGGACTAGCGGCCACCGGCTCCTACGAGCAGTACTTC	CASSLKGGLAATGSYEQYF
TRBV7-2	.	.	TRBJ2-2	TGTGCCAGCAGCGCCCCGCGGTGCGGAAACACCGGGGAGCTGTTTTTT	CASSAPRCGNTGELFF
TRBV19	.	TRBD2	TRBJ2-1	TGTGCCAGTAGCGAGCCGGGACTAGCGGGATATGAGCAGTTCTTC	CASSEPGLAGYEQFF
TRBV20-1	.	.	TRBJ2-5	TGCAGTGCTAGAGTCAGAGAGACCCAGTACTTC	CSARVRETQYF
TRBV27	.	TRBD1	TRBJ1-5	TGTGCCAGCTCCGCCTTGCTCGACAGGGGAAATCAGCCCCAGCATTTT	CASSALLDRGNQPQHF
TRBV4-2	.	.	TRBJ2-7	TGTGCCAGCAGCCAAGATCCGGGGTGCGGGAACGAGCAGTACTTC	CASSQDPGCGNEQYF
TRBV6-1	.	TRBD2	TRBJ2-7	TGTGCCAGCAGTGCACAGCGGGGCCCCTACGAGCAGTACTTC	CASSAQRGPYEQYF
TRBV30	.	.	TRBJ2-1	TGTGCCTGGAGTCGAAATAAACCAACAGGGATACTGGGTACTAGCGCAAATGAGCAGTTCTTC	CAWSRNKPTGILGTSANEQFF
TRBV2	.	TRBD2	TRBJ2-3	TGTGCCAGCAGTCCTTGGGGCGGGGGATCCACAGATACGCAGTATTTT	CASSPWGGGSTDTQYF
TRBV12-5	.	TRBD1	TRBJ2-7	TGTGCTAGTGGTTTGGTAGGGGTCAGGGGGCGCAACTACGAGCAGTACTTC	CASGLVGVRGRNYEQYF
TRBV4-1	.	TRBD1	TRBJ1-1	TGCGCCAGCACCACAAGGGAGGGACAGGGGGCAAAGAACACTGAAGCTTTCTTT	CASTTREGQGAKNTEAFF
TRBV19	few	.	TRBJ2-7	TGTGCCAGTAGTATAGATCTTAGCAGATCCTACGAGCAGTACTTC	CASSIDLSRSYEQYF
TRBV19	few	TRBD2	TRBJ2-2	TGTGCCAGTACCCCGACTAGCGGGCAGAACACCGGGGAGCTGTTTTTT	CASTPTSGQNTGELFF
TRBV19	.	.	TRBJ2-2	TGTGCCAGTAGTAGGGGGAGGCCTCCGGACACCGGGGAGCTGTTTTTT	CASSRGRPPDTGELFF
TRBV27	.	.	TRBJ2-2	TGTGCCAGCTTGAGTGGGAGTGGCACCGGGGAGCTGTTTTTT	CASLSGSGTGELFF
TRBV2	.	.	TRBJ1-5	TGTGCCAGCCTTGAAGCGGTTACAGGGCGGAGCAATCAGCCCCAGCATTTT	CASLEAVTGRSNQPQHF
TRBV13	.	.	TRBJ1-1	TGTGCCAGCAGCTCTAACGGGGGTAACACTGAAGCTTTCTTT	CASSSNGGNTEAFF
TRBV4-2	once	TRBD2	TRBJ2-2	TGTGCCAGCAGCCAAGAAATCGCCCTAGCGGGAGGTAACACCGGGGAGCTGTTTTTT	CASSQEIALAGGNTGELFF
TRBV6-5	.	TRBD2	TRBJ2-7	TGTGCCAGCAGTACGAGAGCGGGACTGACCTACGAGCAGTACTTC	CASSTRAGLTYEQYF
TRBV5-1	.	TRBD1	TRBJ2-7	TGCGCCAGCAGCCCGGACAGGAGACCCTACGAGCAGTACTTC	CASSPDRRPYEQYF
TRBV2	.	.	TRBJ2-1	TGTGCCAGCACCCAAACTGACCAGGGGCCACGAATTGGAAATGAGCAGTTCTTC	CASTQTDQGPRIGNEQFF
TRBV6-5	.	TRBD2	TRBJ2-7	TGTGCCAGCAGGCCACCGGGACTAGCCTACGAGCAGTACTTC	CASRPPGLAYEQYF
TRBV23-1	.	.	TRBJ2-6	TGCGCCAGCGGTGCTGGGGGGTACTCTGGGGCCAACGTCCTGACTTTC	CASGAGGYSGANVLTF
TRBV27	once	TRBD1	TRBJ1-2	TGTGCCAGCAGTCCGGGACAGGGGACATTCTATGGCTACACCTTC	CASSPGQGTFYGYTF
TRBV11-3	.	.	TRBJ1-2	TGTGCCAGCAGCTACCAGACAGGCTCCGATGGCTACACCTTC	CASSYQTGSDGYTF
TRBV29-1	few	TRBD1	TRBJ1-1	TGCAGCGTTGAAGGGGGACAGGGGAGAGGATTGAACACTGAAGCTTTCTTT	CSVEGGQGRGLNTEAFF
TRBV27	.	TRBD1	TRBJ1-2	TGTGCCAGCAGGTCGGACAGGAATAACTATGGCTACACCTTC	CASRSDRNNYGYTF
TRBV19	.	TRBD1	TRBJ1-1	TGTGCCAGTAGTATACCGGACAGGGGGAACACTGAAGCTTTCTTT	CASSIPDRGNTEAFF
TRBV28	.	TRBD2	TRBJ2-7	TGTGCCAGCGAGTTAGGACGCGGGAGGGCCTACGAGCAGTACTTC	CASELGRGRAYEQYF
TRBV28	.	.	TRBJ2-7	TGTGCCACCCTGACACACTCCTACGAGCAGTACTTC	CATLTHSYEQYF
TRBV27	once	TRBD2	TRBJ2-7	TGTGCCAGCTCGGGAGGGCCGGGTTACGAGCAGTACTTC	CASSGGPGYEQYF
TRBV29-1	.	TRBD2	TRBJ2-1	TGCAGCGTTGCTCTAGCGGGGTACAATGAGCAGTTCTTC	CSVALAGYNEQFF
TRBV5-4	.	.	TRBJ2-1	TGTGCCAGCAGCTGCCGGGGGCAGCGGGAACTCTACAATGAGCAGTTCTTC	CASSCRGQRELYNEQFF
TRBV11-2	.	TRBD2	TRBJ2-3	TGTGCCAGCAGACGAGTGGGGGAGGGCCGGGGAGATACGCAGTATTTT	CASRRVGEGRGDTQYF
TRBV5-1	.	TRBD1	TRBJ2-7	TGCGCCAGCAGCTTGGGGCGGGACAGGGAAACCCACGAGCAGTACTTC	CASSLGRDRETHEQYF
TRBV7-3	.	.	TRBJ2-6	TGTGCCAGCAGCTCAAGGGGAAGGGGGGCCAACGTCCTGACTTTC	CASSSRGRGANVLTF
TRBV27	.	.	TRBJ1-5	TGTGCCAGCAGTTTAGTAGGACACGGGCCCAATCAGCCCCAGCATTTT	CASSLVGHGPNQPQHF
TRBV7-9	.	.	TRBJ2-1	TGTGCCAGCAGCTTAGTTTTGCGGGGAGGAGGCCTCTACAATGAGCAGTTCTTC	CASSLVLRGGGLYNEQFF
TRBV27	.	.	TRBJ2-3	TGTGCCAGCAGTTGCGGCCCGATCACAGATACGCAGTATTTT	CASSCGPITDTQYF
TRBV7-9	.	.	TRBJ1-1	TGTGCCAGCAGCTCCGGACAGATTTTAAACACTGAAGCTTTCTTT	CASSSGQILNTEAFF
TRBV4-2	.	.	TRBJ2-7	TGTGCCAGCAGCCAAGACGGTAGCGAGCAGTACTTC	CASSQDGSEQYF
TRBV11-2	once	.	TRBJ2-2	TGTGCCAGCAGCTTAGTTTTCAGTAACACCGGGGAGCTGTTTTTT	CASSLVFSNTGELFF
TRBV5-1	.	.	TRBJ1-1	TGCGCCAGCAGCTTGGGCGCGACTAATTCCTTCATGAACACTGAAGCTTTCTTT	CASSLGATNSFMNTEAFF
TRBV5-6	.	.	TRBJ1-4	TGTGCCAGCAGCCGACAGCCCCAGGAAAAACTGTTTTTT	CASSRQPQEKLFF